The rows below give T cell receptor beta chains drawn from one sample of a study of response to subunit inactivated influenza vaccine. TCRdb reanalysed the RT-PCR reads using MiXCR and keeps one entry per CDR3 protein. This table holds over 800,000 distinct CDR3 sequences, 20% to 25% found once. The sample in question was PBMCs from blood, obtained about 5 days after vaccination. The receptor source for this set is a man aged 45-60 years who received an inactivated influenza vaccine. Both conserved end residues are part of each CDR3. Fields, in order: V gene, clone size, J gene, D gene, CDR3 DNA, CDR3 protein. D genes are given only for firm matches. The size field is filled for only some rows; it gives once, few, many or a size class.

V gene: TRBV20-1; clone size: -; J gene: TRBJ2-3; D gene: TRBD2; CDR3 DNA: TGCAGTGCCACCACTAGCGGGAGGCCTCGTCCCCCTTCATGGGATACGCAGTATTTT; CDR3 protein: CSATTSGRPRPPSWDTQYF
V gene: TRBV5-1; clone size: -; J gene: TRBJ2-2; D gene: TRBD1; CDR3 DNA: TGCGCCAGCAGCTTGGCCTTTTCGGGACAGGGTTCGAACACCGGGGAGCTGTTTTTT; CDR3 protein: CASSLAFSGQGSNTGELFF
V gene: TRBV20-1; clone size: -; J gene: TRBJ2-7; D gene: -; CDR3 DNA: TGCAGTGCGAAGAGGGCAGGGACCTACGAGCAGTACTTC; CDR3 protein: CSAKRAGTYEQYF
V gene: TRBV5-1; clone size: few; J gene: TRBJ2-3; D gene: TRBD2; CDR3 DNA: TGCGCCAGTTGCAGTGTCGGGGGGAGGACAGATACGCAGTATTTT; CDR3 protein: CASCSVGGRTDTQYF
V gene: TRBV18; clone size: -; J gene: TRBJ2-5; D gene: -; CDR3 DNA: TGTGCCAGCTCACCCCGGGCTAGCGCTCAAGAGACCCAGTACTTC; CDR3 protein: CASSPRASAQETQYF
V gene: TRBV12-3/TRBV12-4; clone size: few; J gene: TRBJ1-1; D gene: -; CDR3 DNA: TGTGCCAGCAGAAGGGACTGGAACACTGAAGCTTTCTTT; CDR3 protein: CASRRDWNTEAFF
V gene: TRBV12-3/TRBV12-4; clone size: many; J gene: TRBJ1-4; D gene: -; CDR3 DNA: TGTGCCAGCAGTTTACGGGGTGGAAATGAAAAACTGTTTTTT; CDR3 protein: CASSLRGGNEKLFF
V gene: TRBV7-9; clone size: few; J gene: TRBJ2-7; D gene: -; CDR3 DNA: TGTGCCAGCAGCTTAGGATCTGGTCAGGCCTCCTACGAGCAGTACTTC; CDR3 protein: CASSLGSGQASYEQYF
V gene: TRBV29-1; clone size: many; J gene: TRBJ2-1; D gene: TRBD2; CDR3 DNA: TGCAGCGTTGAAGCGGACGGGAGGCGGAATGAGCAGTTCTTC; CDR3 protein: CSVEADGRRNEQFF
V gene: TRBV10-2; clone size: -; J gene: TRBJ2-1; D gene: -; CDR3 DNA: TGCGCCAGCAGTGAGCCCGGGGGCTACCCTTACAGCTCCTACAATGAGCAGTTCTTC; CDR3 protein: CASSEPGGYPYSSYNEQFF
V gene: TRBV13; clone size: many; J gene: TRBJ2-7; D gene: -; CDR3 DNA: TGTGCCAGCAGCCCCAACGCCCGGGGATACTACGAGCAGTACTTC; CDR3 protein: CASSPNARGYYEQYF
V gene: TRBV9; clone size: -; J gene: TRBJ2-1; D gene: -; CDR3 DNA: TGTGCCAGCAGCGTAGGGTCTAATGAGCAGTTCTTC; CDR3 protein: CASSVGSNEQFF
V gene: TRBV5-5; clone size: -; J gene: TRBJ2-5; D gene: TRBD1; CDR3 DNA: TGTGCCAGCAGCACCCAAGGGGGCCTCGGCGAGACCCAGTACTTC; CDR3 protein: CASSTQGGLGETQYF
V gene: TRBV7-9; clone size: few; J gene: TRBJ2-1; D gene: -; CDR3 DNA: TGTGCCAGCAGCTTGGACCTAGGTGAGCAGTTCTTC; CDR3 protein: CASSLDLGEQFF
V gene: TRBV12-3/TRBV12-4; clone size: few; J gene: TRBJ2-5; D gene: TRBD1; CDR3 DNA: TGTGCCAGCACCCTGGGACAGGGATGGGGGGAGACCCAGTACTTC; CDR3 protein: CASTLGQGWGETQYF
V gene: TRBV2; clone size: -; J gene: TRBJ2-3; D gene: TRBD2; CDR3 DNA: TGTGCCAGCAGTGAAATGGTGACTAGCGGCCTGTTCACAGATACGCAGTATTTT; CDR3 protein: CASSEMVTSGLFTDTQYF
V gene: TRBV7-2; clone size: few; J gene: TRBJ2-1; D gene: -; CDR3 DNA: TGTGCCAGCTATTCAGGGCAGGACTCCTACAATGAGCAGTTCTTC; CDR3 protein: CASYSGQDSYNEQFF
V gene: TRBV5-1; clone size: -; J gene: TRBJ2-1; D gene: TRBD1; CDR3 DNA: TGCGCCAGCAGCTGGGTGGACAGGAGCTCCTACAATGAGCAGTTCTTC; CDR3 protein: CASSWVDRSSYNEQFF
V gene: TRBV28; clone size: few; J gene: TRBJ2-5; D gene: TRBD2; CDR3 DNA: TGTGCCAGCAGTCCCGGGGGGGCTCGGGAGACCCAGTACTTC; CDR3 protein: CASSPGGARETQYF
V gene: TRBV2; clone size: few; J gene: TRBJ2-3; D gene: -; CDR3 DNA: TGTGCCAGCAGTGAACGGCCAGATACGCAGTATTTT; CDR3 protein: CASSERPDTQYF
V gene: TRBV6-5; clone size: -; J gene: TRBJ2-2; D gene: TRBD2; CDR3 DNA: TGTGCCAGCAGTTCCGTGGGAGGGCGGACCGGGGAGCTGTTTTTT; CDR3 protein: CASSSVGGRTGELFF
V gene: TRBV15; clone size: -; J gene: TRBJ2-5; D gene: TRBD1; CDR3 DNA: TGTGCCACCGGGCAGGGGGCAGAGACCCAGTACTTC; CDR3 protein: CATGQGAETQYF
V gene: TRBV18; clone size: -; J gene: TRBJ2-7; D gene: -; CDR3 DNA: TGTGCCAGCTCACCACGGCAGGGGATGAACGAGCAGTACTTC; CDR3 protein: CASSPRQGMNEQYF
V gene: TRBV4-3; clone size: many; J gene: TRBJ2-3; D gene: -; CDR3 DNA: TGCGCCAGCAGCCAAGGGGGTGGGGGCTCGGCAGATACGCAGTATTTT; CDR3 protein: CASSQGGGGSADTQYF
V gene: TRBV6-1; clone size: -; J gene: TRBJ1-6; D gene: TRBD1; CDR3 DNA: TGTGCCAGCACCCCGACAGGGTTTAATTCACCCCTCCACTTT; CDR3 protein: CASTPTGFNSPLHF
V gene: TRBV5-6; clone size: -; J gene: TRBJ1-6; D gene: TRBD1; CDR3 DNA: TGTGCCAGCAGCCTAGGGACAGGAGATAATTCACCCCTCCACTTT; CDR3 protein: CASSLGTGDNSPLHF
V gene: TRBV12-3/TRBV12-4; clone size: few; J gene: TRBJ2-1; D gene: -; CDR3 DNA: TGTGCCAGCGGTGGACAAAACAATGAGCAGTTCTTC; CDR3 protein: CASGGQNNEQFF
V gene: TRBV6-5; clone size: few; J gene: TRBJ2-2; D gene: -; CDR3 DNA: TGTGCCAGCAGTTACGAAATAAGGACCATGAACACCGGGGAGCTGTTTTTT; CDR3 protein: CASSYEIRTMNTGELFF
V gene: TRBV5-1; clone size: few; J gene: TRBJ2-7; D gene: TRBD1; CDR3 DNA: TGCGCCAGCAGCTGGACAGGGGAACTCTACGAGCAGTACTTC; CDR3 protein: CASSWTGELYEQYF
V gene: TRBV6-2/TRBV6-3; clone size: few; J gene: TRBJ1-3; D gene: TRBD1; CDR3 DNA: TGTGCCAGCAGTTACTGGAGGGGGCCCGGAAACACCATATATTTT; CDR3 protein: CASSYWRGPGNTIYF
V gene: TRBV4-3; clone size: -; J gene: TRBJ2-3; D gene: -; CDR3 DNA: TGCGCCAGCAGCCAAGGGCCGAGCACAGATACGCAGTATTTT; CDR3 protein: CASSQGPSTDTQYF
V gene: TRBV20-1; clone size: many; J gene: TRBJ2-5; D gene: TRBD2; CDR3 DNA: TGCAGTGCTAGAATATTCGGGGGGGGAGAGACCCAGTACTTC; CDR3 protein: CSARIFGGGETQYF
V gene: TRBV10-2; clone size: -; J gene: TRBJ1-3; D gene: TRBD1; CDR3 DNA: TGCGCCAGCAGTGCCCGGACAGGGGGACTCTCTGGAAACACCATATATTTT; CDR3 protein: CASSARTGGLSGNTIYF
V gene: TRBV20-1; clone size: -; J gene: TRBJ1-2; D gene: TRBD1; CDR3 DNA: TGCAGTGTCCCATCGGACAGGGGGCAGGGCTACACCTTC; CDR3 protein: CSVPSDRGQGYTF
V gene: TRBV6-1; clone size: few; J gene: TRBJ1-4; D gene: TRBD1; CDR3 DNA: TGTGCCAGCAGTAGGACAGGGGAGGTCGAAAAACTGTTTTTT; CDR3 protein: CASSRTGEVEKLFF
V gene: TRBV7-8; clone size: few; J gene: TRBJ2-4; D gene: TRBD2; CDR3 DNA: TGTGCCAGCAGCCCGGGCGGGGGGGAAGCCAAAAACATTCAGTACTTC; CDR3 protein: CASSPGGGEAKNIQYF
V gene: TRBV20-1; clone size: once; J gene: TRBJ1-6; D gene: -; CDR3 DNA: TGCAGTGCTAGAGATGGACGGAAAGGGGGTGGTTCACCCCTCCACTTT; CDR3 protein: CSARDGRKGGGSPLHF
V gene: TRBV7-9; clone size: -; J gene: TRBJ2-7; D gene: TRBD1; CDR3 DNA: TGTGCCAGCAGCTTACCGGGCAGGGGGCATGAGCAGTACTTC; CDR3 protein: CASSLPGRGHEQYF
V gene: TRBV27; clone size: -; J gene: TRBJ2-7; D gene: -; CDR3 DNA: TGTGCCAGCAGTTTTATGGGTCCCTACGAGCAGTACTTC; CDR3 protein: CASSFMGPYEQYF
V gene: TRBV5-1; clone size: -; J gene: TRBJ2-7; D gene: TRBD1; CDR3 DNA: TGCGCCAGCAGCTTCTCTTCGACAGGGTACTACGAGCAGTACTTC; CDR3 protein: CASSFSSTGYYEQYF
V gene: TRBV28; clone size: many; J gene: TRBJ2-7; D gene: -; CDR3 DNA: TGTGCCAGTGGACCTGCAGGCTCCTACGAGCAGTACTTC; CDR3 protein: CASGPAGSYEQYF
V gene: TRBV7-2; clone size: -; J gene: TRBJ1-3; D gene: -; CDR3 DNA: TGTGCCAGCAGCTTAGATTCAGGGCCCCAAAACACCATATATTTT; CDR3 protein: CASSLDSGPQNTIYF
V gene: TRBV7-2; clone size: few; J gene: TRBJ2-3; D gene: -; CDR3 DNA: TGTGCCAGCAGCATACAGGATTACAGCACAGATACGCAGTATTTT; CDR3 protein: CASSIQDYSTDTQYF
V gene: TRBV20-1; clone size: -; J gene: TRBJ2-5; D gene: -; CDR3 DNA: TGCAGTGCTAGAGATCATGGCGGCCAAGAGACCCAGTACTTC; CDR3 protein: CSARDHGGQETQYF
V gene: TRBV6-5; clone size: -; J gene: TRBJ1-1; D gene: -; CDR3 DNA: TGTGCCAGCAGTTACTTTCCAGGGGTGAACACTGAAGCTTTCTTT; CDR3 protein: CASSYFPGVNTEAFF
V gene: TRBV29-1; clone size: many; J gene: TRBJ2-5; D gene: -; CDR3 DNA: TGCAGCGTCCGGAGGGGCTGGGAGACCCAGTACTTC; CDR3 protein: CSVRRGWETQYF
V gene: TRBV5-1; clone size: -; J gene: TRBJ2-5; D gene: -; CDR3 DNA: TGCGCCAGCAGCTGGAACCCCCGCGATCAAGAGACCCAGTACTTC; CDR3 protein: CASSWNPRDQETQYF
V gene: TRBV12-3/TRBV12-4; clone size: few; J gene: TRBJ2-7; D gene: -; CDR3 DNA: TGTGCCAGCAGTTTAACAGGGAGCGGCAAGCAGTACTTC; CDR3 protein: CASSLTGSGKQYF
V gene: TRBV4-1; clone size: -; J gene: TRBJ2-7; D gene: TRBD2; CDR3 DNA: TGCGCCAGCAGCCAACATTGGACTAGCGGGGGCCCGCTGGGCGAGCAGTACTTC; CDR3 protein: CASSQHWTSGGPLGEQYF